The sequence of this T cell receptor beta chain was determined in a study of cytomegalovirus exposure and HLA in healthy donors. Findings and caveats of the study: A reported reduction in N-insertions relative to the approximately 690-donor mean was seen in an Asian-associated ancestry cluster in a later analysis. An observed cluster of highly shared sequence variants was recorded as a likely sequencing artifact. Association of a missense DCLRE1C variant with TCR beta V- and J-gene trimming was reported in a later analysis.

The PCR contained 60 Vbeta and 13 Jbeta primers. Sequencing used immunoSEQ multiplex PCR; TCRdb keeps in-frame clones, though not all of them. This table has about 67,000 clones, about 82% appearing once. This clone has a single count. The target antigen is unknown. V was pared by 1 base and J by 0 bases, with 10 bases between. Germline V lookup: CDR1 MNHEY, CDR2 SMNVEV (reference sequence). This CDR3 is built from 15 residues. The sample consisted of PBMCs. The chain combines TRBV27 with TRBJ2-7; no firm D call. This receptor was obtained from a woman aged 30 to 39 in good health and CMV-seronegative. In DNA, the CDR3 is TGTGCCAGCAGTTTATTTCCCACTGACTCCTACGAGCAGTACTTC. Amino acid sequence: CASSLFPTDSYEQYF.